The T cell receptor (beta chain) described here comes from a study of shared clonotypes between healthy human individuals (dated by TCRdb to 2018 to 2020). Looking at the study overall: Two women and three men aged 18 to 49 years were included in the cohort. To estimate repertoire size and how much clonotype sharing occurs between individuals, the study deeply sequenced the blood TCR repertoires of 5 or 6 healthy adults. To increase sequencing depth and limit assay-specific biases, TCR repertoire library preparation and sequencing were carried out by different laboratories using diverse techniques. For each donor, three plates each were used for CD4 naive and CD4 memory, two plates were used for CD8 naive, and one plate was used for CD8 memory. Per donor, leukapheresis produced somewhere between about 0.9 and 9.5 billion PBMCs. General findings and caveats noted by the study authors: Larger estimated clonotype richness was generally found for naive subsets than for memory subsets. Rarefaction of sorted-subset datasets indicated incomplete sequencing despite the large sequencing depth. Pairwise subsampling led to the expectation that sequencing depth would affect the degree of clonotype sharing among donors. When four donors were compared, the shared fraction of clonotypes was about 5.4% for naive CD4, around 3.6% for naive CD8, roughly 2.5% for memory CD4, and 0.4% for memory CD8. Only blood was sampled, and tissue TCR repertoires likely differ from those in blood. The small number of donors limited the genetic and exposure-history diversity represented. Compared with non-shared clonotypes, clonotypes shared by all four sorted-subset donors had higher generation probabilities.

The donors were healthy, HIV-negative adults who had no recently reported acute infections or vaccinations. Every donor was a Caucasian adult residing in Nashville, Tennessee, USA. CD4+ T cells were enriched by magnetic negative selection, after which naive cells were positively selected on CD45RA and the negative fraction was taken as the memory subset. After blood collection by leukapheresis, PBMCs were isolated using Ficoll-Histopaque density gradient centrifugation and then cryopreserved in the vapor phase of liquid nitrogen. Analytical flow cytometry was used to check the purity and quantity of every magnetically sorted T cell population. Each sorted fraction had its genomic DNA isolated and then quantified by UV absorbance on a Nanodrop 2000c. Using the deep immunoSEQ assay, TCR CDR3 regions were amplified from genomic DNA by multiplex PCR. For each cell subset, the extracted genomic DNA was distributed evenly across all wells of several immunoSEQ 96-well plates, and each plate served as one replicate. For sorted subsets, around 200 ng genomic DNA, equal to tens of thousands of T cell genomes, was loaded into each replicate PCR. Purified libraries were quantified with a Qubit 3.0 fluorometer, sized on a Bioanalyzer 2100, and re-quantified with the KAPA Library Quantification kit. Every immunoSEQ 96-well plate was sequenced on a dedicated single-read 150-cycle Illumina NextSeq 550 flow cell. The study's own analysis went as follows. Because the immunoSEQ output included only junctional sequences and no quality scores, the filtering could not be the same as the filtering used for full-length reads. Sequences were annotated with PyIR, a Python wrapper for IgBLAST v1.9, using IMGT germline references to assign V/J genes and CDR3. Reads were filtered out if the reads had weak V/J assignments (E-value above 1e-6), no CDR3, stop codons, out-of-frame junctions, or ambiguous translated residues. V3J clonotypes were defined as sequences sharing an identical inferred V gene, J gene, and CDR3 amino acid sequence. Percentage overlap between repertoires was computed as shared unique clonotypes divided by the size of the smaller repertoire. Repertoire richness was assessed with RTK rarefaction, the Chao1 estimator, and Recon v2.1 estimates of unobserved clonotypes. Generation probabilities were computed with OLGA for all TCRbeta clonotypes obtained by the gDNA method from a handful of donors. In TCRdb, the immuneACCESS table is reduced to in-frame sequences with V and J assigned. These tables do not hold every clone; where another copy was compared, an unresolved V gene accounts for under half, and the others remain unexplained. That table gives V, J and clone size, and the DNA gave D and trimming. The sample profile shows roughly 2.6 million clones; 90% to 95% of them were found once. The top ten clones comprise about 0.13% of the sample.

This clone was detected only once. Its antigen is still unknown. No base quality values were provided; no much bigger clone lies one nucleotide off. The CDR3 goes from the cysteine to the phenylalanine over 13 residues. The DNA shown is the 39-base CDR3, in frame from base 1. Relative to germline, V is 6 bases shorter and J is 8 bases shorter, with 16 bases between their ends. Looking up the germline V gene yields CDR1 MNHEY and CDR2 SVGAGI. In this chain, TRBV6-5 is recombined with TRBJ1-2; the D gene cannot be resolved reliably. The clonotype comes from a man aged 18-30 years in good health. Sample: naive CD4+ T cells sorted from blood. Interpreted using the paper, the cell subset or site label stands for: CD45RA+ positively selected. Here the CDR3 is given as CASSSPAVNGYTF. The bases read TGTGCCAGCAGCTCTCCGGCTGTAAACGGCTACACCTTC.